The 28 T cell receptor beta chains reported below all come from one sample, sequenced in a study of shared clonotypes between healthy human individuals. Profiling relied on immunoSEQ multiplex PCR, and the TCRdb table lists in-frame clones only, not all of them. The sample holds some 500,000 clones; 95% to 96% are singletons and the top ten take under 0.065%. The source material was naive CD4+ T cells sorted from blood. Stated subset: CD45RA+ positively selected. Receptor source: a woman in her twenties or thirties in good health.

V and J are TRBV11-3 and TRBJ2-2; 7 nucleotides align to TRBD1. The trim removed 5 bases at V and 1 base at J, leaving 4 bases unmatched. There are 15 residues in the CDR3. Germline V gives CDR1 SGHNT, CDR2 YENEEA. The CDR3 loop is CASSHGTENTGELFF. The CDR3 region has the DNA TGTGCCAGCAGCCACGGGACAGAGAACACCGGGGAGCTGTTTTTT.

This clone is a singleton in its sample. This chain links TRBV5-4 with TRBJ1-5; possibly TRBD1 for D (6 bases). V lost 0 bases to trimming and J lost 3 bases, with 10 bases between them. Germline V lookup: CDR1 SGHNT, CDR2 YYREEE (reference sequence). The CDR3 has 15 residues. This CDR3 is CASSLGGGLNQPQHF. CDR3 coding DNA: TGTGCCAGCAGCTTGGGGGGGGGCCTCAATCAGCCCCAGCATTTT.

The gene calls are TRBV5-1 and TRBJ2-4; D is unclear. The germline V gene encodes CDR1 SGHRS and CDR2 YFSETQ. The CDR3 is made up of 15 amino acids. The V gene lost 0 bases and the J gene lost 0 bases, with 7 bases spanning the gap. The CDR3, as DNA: TGCGCCAGCAGCTTGGCCGGCTTAGCCAAAAACATTCAGTACTTC. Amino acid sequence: CASSLAGLAKNIQYF.

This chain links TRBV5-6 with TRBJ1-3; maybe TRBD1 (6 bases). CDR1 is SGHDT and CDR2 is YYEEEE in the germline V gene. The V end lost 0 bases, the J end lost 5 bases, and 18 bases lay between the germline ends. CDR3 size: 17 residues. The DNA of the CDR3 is TGTGCCAGCAGCTTGGACCGGGGGGCGAATATCCGAAACACCATATATTTT. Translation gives CASSLDRGANIRNTIYF.

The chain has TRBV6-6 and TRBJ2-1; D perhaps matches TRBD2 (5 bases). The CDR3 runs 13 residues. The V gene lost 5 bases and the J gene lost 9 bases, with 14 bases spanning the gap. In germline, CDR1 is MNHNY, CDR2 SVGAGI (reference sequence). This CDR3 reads CASSRERYGEQFF. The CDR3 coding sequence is TGTGCCAGCAGTAGAGAGCGGTACGGTGAGCAGTTCTTC.

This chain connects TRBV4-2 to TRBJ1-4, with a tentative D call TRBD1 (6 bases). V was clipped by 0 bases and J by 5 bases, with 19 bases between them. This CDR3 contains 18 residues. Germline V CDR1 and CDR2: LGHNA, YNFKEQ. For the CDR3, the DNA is TGTGCCAGCAGCCAAGAGTCAGAGGGGGGGGCGGGAAATGAAAAACTGTTTTTT. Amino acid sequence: CASSQESEGGAGNEKLFF.

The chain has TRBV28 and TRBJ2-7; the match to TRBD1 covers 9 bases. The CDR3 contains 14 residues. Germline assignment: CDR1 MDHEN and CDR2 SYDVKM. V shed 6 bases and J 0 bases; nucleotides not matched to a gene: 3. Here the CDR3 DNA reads TGTGCCAGCAGGGGACAGGGAACCTCCTACGAGCAGTACTTC. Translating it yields CASRGQGTSYEQYF.

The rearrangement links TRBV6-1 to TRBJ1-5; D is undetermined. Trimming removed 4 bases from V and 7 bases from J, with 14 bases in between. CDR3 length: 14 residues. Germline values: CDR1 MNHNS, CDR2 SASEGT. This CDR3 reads CASSAVSFEQPQHF. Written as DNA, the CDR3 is TGTGCCAGCAGTGCGGTCAGCTTCGAGCAGCCCCAGCATTTT.

The CDR3 bases are TGCAGCGTTGAGTTCAGCGGGAGGACAGATACGCAGTATTTT. This sequence encodes CSVEFSGRTDTQYF. The chain uses TRBV29-1 and TRBJ2-3; TRBD2 agrees at 9 bases. Germline V gives CDR1 SQVTM, CDR2 ANQGSEA. The length of the CDR3 is 14 residues. J was trimmed by 3 bases and V by 3 bases; bases with no gene match: 4.

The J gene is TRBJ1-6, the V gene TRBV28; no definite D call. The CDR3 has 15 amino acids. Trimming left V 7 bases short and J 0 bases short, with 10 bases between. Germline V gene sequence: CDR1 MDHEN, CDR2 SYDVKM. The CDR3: CASISESSYNSPLHF. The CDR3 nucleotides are TGTGCCAGCATCTCCGAGAGCTCCTATAATTCACCCCTCCACTTT.

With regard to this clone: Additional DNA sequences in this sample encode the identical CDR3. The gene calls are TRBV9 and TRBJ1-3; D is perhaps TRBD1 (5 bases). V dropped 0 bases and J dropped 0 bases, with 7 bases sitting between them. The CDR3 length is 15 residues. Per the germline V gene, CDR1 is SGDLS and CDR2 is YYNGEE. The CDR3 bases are TGTGCCAGCAGCGTAGGGGGGATCTCTGGAAACACCATATATTTT. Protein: CASSVGGISGNTIYF.

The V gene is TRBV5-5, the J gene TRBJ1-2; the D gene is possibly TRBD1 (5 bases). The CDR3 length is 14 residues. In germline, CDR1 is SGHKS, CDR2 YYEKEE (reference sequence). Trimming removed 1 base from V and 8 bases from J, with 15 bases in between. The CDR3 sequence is CASSLTQGFGGYTF. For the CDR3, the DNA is TGTGCCAGCAGCTTGACCCAGGGATTCGGGGGCTACACCTTC. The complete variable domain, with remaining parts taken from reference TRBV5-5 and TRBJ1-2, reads DAGVTQSPTHLIKTRGQQVTLRCSPISGHKSVSWYQQVLGQGPQFIFQYYEKEERGRGNFPDRFSARQFPNYSSELNVNALLLGDSALYLCASSLTQGFGGYTFGSGTRLTVV.

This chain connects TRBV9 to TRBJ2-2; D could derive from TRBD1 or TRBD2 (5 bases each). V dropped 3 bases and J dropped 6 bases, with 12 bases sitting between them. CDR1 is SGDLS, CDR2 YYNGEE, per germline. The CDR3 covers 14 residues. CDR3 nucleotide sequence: TGTGCCAGCAGCGCCGCGAGGGGCCCCGGGGAGCTGTTTTTT. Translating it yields CASSAARGPGELFF.

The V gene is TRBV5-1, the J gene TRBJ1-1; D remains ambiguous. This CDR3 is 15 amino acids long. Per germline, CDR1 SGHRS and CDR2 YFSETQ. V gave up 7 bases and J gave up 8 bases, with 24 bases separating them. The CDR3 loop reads CASGNTQSDGLEAFF. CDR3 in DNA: TGCGCCAGCGGAAATACTCAATCGGACGGGTTAGAAGCTTTCTTT.

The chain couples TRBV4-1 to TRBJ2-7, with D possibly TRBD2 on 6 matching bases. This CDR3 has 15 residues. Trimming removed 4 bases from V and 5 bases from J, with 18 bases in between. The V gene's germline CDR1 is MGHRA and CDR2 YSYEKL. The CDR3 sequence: CASSRFGGFYDEQYF. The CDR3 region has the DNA TGCGCCAGCAGCCGGTTTGGAGGGTTTTATGACGAGCAGTACTTC.

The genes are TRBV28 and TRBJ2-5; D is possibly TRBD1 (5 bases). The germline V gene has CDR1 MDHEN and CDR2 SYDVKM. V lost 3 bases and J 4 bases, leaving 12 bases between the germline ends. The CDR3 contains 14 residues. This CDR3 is CASSFGAPPETQYF. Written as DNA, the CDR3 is TGTGCCAGCAGTTTTGGGGCTCCCCCAGAGACCCAGTACTTC.

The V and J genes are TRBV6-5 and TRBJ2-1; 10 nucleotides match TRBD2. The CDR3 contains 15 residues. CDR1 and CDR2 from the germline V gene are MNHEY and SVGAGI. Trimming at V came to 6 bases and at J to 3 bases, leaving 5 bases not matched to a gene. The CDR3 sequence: CASRLAGDHYNEQFF. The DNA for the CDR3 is TGTGCCAGCAGGCTAGCGGGGGATCACTACAATGAGCAGTTCTTC.

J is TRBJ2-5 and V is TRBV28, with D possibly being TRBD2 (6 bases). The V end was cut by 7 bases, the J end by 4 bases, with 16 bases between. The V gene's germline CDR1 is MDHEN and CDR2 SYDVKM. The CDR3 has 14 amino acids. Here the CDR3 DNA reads TGTGCCAGCAATGCGGCGGGACCCCTAGAGACCCAGTACTTC. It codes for CASNAAGPLETQYF.

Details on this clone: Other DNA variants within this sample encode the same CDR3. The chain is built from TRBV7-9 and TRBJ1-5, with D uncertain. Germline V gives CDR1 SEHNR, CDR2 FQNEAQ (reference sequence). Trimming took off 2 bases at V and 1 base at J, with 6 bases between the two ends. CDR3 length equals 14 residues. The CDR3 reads CASSLSDSNQPQHF. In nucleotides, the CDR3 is TGTGCCAGCAGCTTAAGTGACAGCAATCAGCCCCAGCATTTT.

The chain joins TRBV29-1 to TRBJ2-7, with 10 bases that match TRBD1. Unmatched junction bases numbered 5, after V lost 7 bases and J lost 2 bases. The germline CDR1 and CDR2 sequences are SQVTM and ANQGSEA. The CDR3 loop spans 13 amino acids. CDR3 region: CSARGQGTYEQYF. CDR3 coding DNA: TGCAGCGCTCGGGGACAGGGGACCTACGAGCAGTACTTC.

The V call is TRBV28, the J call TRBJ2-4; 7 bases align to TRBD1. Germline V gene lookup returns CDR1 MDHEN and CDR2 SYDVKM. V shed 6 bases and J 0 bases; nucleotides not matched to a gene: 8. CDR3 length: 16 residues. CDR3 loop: CASRPGTALAKNIQYF. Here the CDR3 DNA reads TGTGCCAGCAGGCCGGGGACAGCTCTAGCCAAAAACATTCAGTACTTC.

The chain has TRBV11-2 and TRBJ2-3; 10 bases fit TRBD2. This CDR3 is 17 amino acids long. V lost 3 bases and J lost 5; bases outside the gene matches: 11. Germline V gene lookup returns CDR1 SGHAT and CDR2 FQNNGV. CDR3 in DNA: TGTGCCAGCAGCTTTGATCGAGCAGCGGGAGGGCAAGATACGCAGTATTTT. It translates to CASSFDRAAGGQDTQYF.

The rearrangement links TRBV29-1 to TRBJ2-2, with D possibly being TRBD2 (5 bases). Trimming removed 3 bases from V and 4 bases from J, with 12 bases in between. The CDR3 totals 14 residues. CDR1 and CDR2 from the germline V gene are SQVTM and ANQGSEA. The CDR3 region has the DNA TGCAGCGTTGATTCCCCGGCGGGCACCGGGGAGCTGTTTTTT. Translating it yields CSVDSPAGTGELFF.

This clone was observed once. The CDR3 bases are TGCGCCAGCAGCTTGGAGGGACTAGCGACTACAAATGAGCAGTTCTTC. Its translation is CASSLEGLATTNEQFF. The chain has TRBV5-1 and TRBJ2-1; 10 nucleotides align to TRBD2. This CDR3 is 16 amino acids long. CDR1 is SGHRS, CDR2 YFSETQ, per germline. V was clipped by 0 bases and J by 7 bases; unmatched bases: 7. Drawing the rest from reference TRBV5-1 and TRBJ2-1, the complete variable domain is KAGVTQTPRYLIKTRGQQVTLSCSPISGHRSVSWYQQTPGQGLQFLFEYFSETQRNKGNFPGRFSGRQFSNSRSEMNVSTLELGDSALYLCASSLEGLATTNEQFFGPGTRLTVL.

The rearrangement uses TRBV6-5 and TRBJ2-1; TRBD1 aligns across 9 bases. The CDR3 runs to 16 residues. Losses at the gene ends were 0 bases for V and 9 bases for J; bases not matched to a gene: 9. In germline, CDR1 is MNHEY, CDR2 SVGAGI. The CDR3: CASSYSKVQGAGEQFF. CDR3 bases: TGTGCCAGCAGTTACTCAAAAGTACAGGGGGCTGGTGAGCAGTTCTTC.

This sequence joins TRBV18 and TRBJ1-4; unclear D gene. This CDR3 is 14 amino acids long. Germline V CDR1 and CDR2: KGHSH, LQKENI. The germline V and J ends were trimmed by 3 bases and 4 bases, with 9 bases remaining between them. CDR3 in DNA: TGTGCCAGCTCACCCGGGATAAGTAATGAAAAACTGTTTTTT. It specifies CASSPGISNEKLFF.

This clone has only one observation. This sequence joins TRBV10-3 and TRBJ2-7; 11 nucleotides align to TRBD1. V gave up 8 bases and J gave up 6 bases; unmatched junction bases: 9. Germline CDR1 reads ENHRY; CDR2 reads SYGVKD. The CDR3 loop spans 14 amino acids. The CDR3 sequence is CAIRPSDRGREQYF. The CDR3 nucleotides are TGTGCCATCCGACCCTCGGACAGGGGGCGCGAGCAGTACTTC.

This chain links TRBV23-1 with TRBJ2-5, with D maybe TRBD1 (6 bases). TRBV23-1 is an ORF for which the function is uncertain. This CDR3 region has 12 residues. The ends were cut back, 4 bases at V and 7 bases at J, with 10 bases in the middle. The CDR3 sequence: CASSPRGRTQYF. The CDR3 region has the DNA TGCGCCAGCAGTCCTAGGGGGAGGACCCAGTACTTC.